This T cell receptor (beta chain) comes out of a study of blood T cell repertoires in COVID-19. Study in general: The study drew acute and convalescent COVID-19 samples from the United States, Italy and Spain. T cells, B-cell-depleted T cells, or PBMCs supplied cDNA or gDNA.

Germline CDR1 SGHRS, CDR2 YFSETQ. V was pared by 0 bases and J by 7 bases, with 5 bases of the junction left unmatched. The CDR3 has 15 residues. Methods used by the authors: Estimates of nucleated cell counts were drawn from the amplification of reference gene primers. The table came from immunoSEQ multiplex PCR; TCRdb's copy has only in-frame clones and leaves some out. The DNA was the basis for D and trimming; V, J and clone size are from that table. This table has about 210,000 clones, 84% appearing once. The sample comprised peripheral blood. This TCR derives from a woman aged 50 to 60 with active or convalescent COVID-19. The chain is built from TRBV5-1 and TRBJ2-2; 8 bases align to TRBD2. CDR3 sequence (DNA): TGCGCCAGCAGCTTGGCCCAACTAGCGGTCGGGGAGCTGTTTTTT. Translation gives CASSLAQLAVGELFF.